These T cell receptor beta chains were read from a single sample in a study of cytomegalovirus exposure and HLA in healthy donors. Here immunoSEQ multiplex PCR was the method, and the copy in TCRdb shows in-frame clones only, minus some. The sample holds around 200,000 clones, 70% to 75% seen once. Sequencing was done on a sample of PBMCs. These receptors came from a woman aged 30 to 39 in good health and CMV-seropositive. Each CDR3 is given with its conserved first and last residue. D genes are given only for firm matches. The size field is filled for only some rows; it gives once, few, many or a size class.

size	D	J	V	DNA	CDR3
few	.	TRBJ2-7	TRBV6-1	TGTGCCAGCAGGGCTAGCCTCTACGAGCAGTACTTC	CASRASLYEQYF
few	.	TRBJ1-1	TRBV12-5	TGTGCTAGTGCCCTTACGCGGAACACTGAAGCTTTCTTT	CASALTRNTEAFF
.	.	TRBJ1-1	TRBV15	TGTGCCACCAGCAGAGTGTTCGGGAACACTGAAGCTTTCTTT	CATSRVFGNTEAFF
.	.	TRBJ1-1	TRBV5-4	TGTGCCAGCAGCTTGGAGAGGCGCGGAGCTTTCTTT	CASSLERRGAFF
.	TRBD1	TRBJ2-7	TRBV28	TGTGCCAGCAGTGGGCCATCCCGGACAGGGGTCCACGAGCAGTACTTC	CASSGPSRTGVHEQYF
.	.	TRBJ2-7	TRBV2	TGTGCCAGCAGCTATATCAGGACCTACGAGCAGTACTTC	CASSYIRTYEQYF
.	.	TRBJ2-1	TRBV27	TGTGCCAGCAGTTTCATCAGCGGGCAAAATGAGCAGTTCTTC	CASSFISGQNEQFF
.	.	TRBJ2-7	TRBV7-9	TGTGCCAGCAGCTTAGCTGTCGGAGGGCCGGGACTTTTCTACGAGCAGTACTTC	CASSLAVGGPGLFYEQYF
.	TRBD2	TRBJ2-3	TRBV6-4	TGTGCCAGCAGTGCTGGGAGGGAGGCAACAGATACGCAGTATTTT	CASSAGREATDTQYF
.	TRBD2	TRBJ2-1	TRBV6-1	TGTGCCAGCAGTGGCTCGTGGGGAGCGGGAGGGCCCGGTGAGCAGTTCTTC	CASSGSWGAGGPGEQFF
.	.	TRBJ2-7	TRBV7-9	TGTGCCAGCAGCTTAATTGGGTGGACAGCCTCCTACGAGCAGTACTTC	CASSLIGWTASYEQYF
.	TRBD1	TRBJ2-3	TRBV7-6	TGTGCCAGCAGCCTACTGACAGGGGCGATAACAGATACGCAGTATTTT	CASSLLTGAITDTQYF
.	.	TRBJ2-1	TRBV4-1	TGCGCCAGCAGCCAGTTAGGCCGAGGGTCCTACAATGAGCAGTTCTTC	CASSQLGRGSYNEQFF
.	TRBD2	TRBJ2-1	TRBV28	TGTGCCAGCAGTTTTAGAGGGACTAGCGGGAGATACTCCTACAATGAGCAGTTCTTC	CASSFRGTSGRYSYNEQFF
.	.	TRBJ2-2	TRBV2	TGTGCCAGCAGTGAGGGCAGGGGGGTTACCGGGGAGCTGTTTTTT	CASSEGRGVTGELFF
.	.	TRBJ2-7	TRBV5-1	TGCGCCAGCAGCTTGGAACGGAGCTCCTACGAGCAGTACTTC	CASSLERSSYEQYF
.	.	TRBJ2-5	TRBV6-5	TGTGCCAGCAGTCAACCTGGACTTCCCGTCGAGACCCAGTACTTC	CASSQPGLPVETQYF
.	TRBD1	TRBJ1-2	TRBV5-1	TGCGCCAGCAGCTTGGGATCCCGACAGGGAGACTATGGCTACACCTTC	CASSLGSRQGDYGYTF
.	.	TRBJ1-5	TRBV18	TGTGCCAGCTCCCCCGCGCGAAGGGGGAGTATCGGAAGCAATCAGCCCCAGCATTTT	CASSPARRGSIGSNQPQHF
few	.	TRBJ2-3	TRBV28	TGTGCCAGCAGTTTCGCTCTGAGCGCAGATACGCAGTATTTT	CASSFALSADTQYF
few	.	TRBJ1-1	TRBV5-6	TGTGCCAGCAACGGACTGCTGGGGACTGAAGCTTTCTTT	CASNGLLGTEAFF
.	.	TRBJ1-4	TRBV27	TGTGCCACCAGGACTGTTGGGGAAAAACTGTTTTTT	CATRTVGEKLFF
.	TRBD2	TRBJ2-6	TRBV10-3	TGTGCCATCATGGGGACTAGCGGGAGGGTCTCTGGGGCCAACGTCCTGACTTTC	CAIMGTSGRVSGANVLTF
.	TRBD2	TRBJ2-2	TRBV10-3	TGTGCCATCAGTGAGCCGGGACTAGCGGAAAACACCGGGGAGCTGTTTTTT	CAISEPGLAENTGELFF
few	.	TRBJ2-7	TRBV5-1	TGCGCCAGCAGCTTGCAGGGACTCACCTACGAGCAGTACTTC	CASSLQGLTYEQYF
few	TRBD2	TRBJ2-1	TRBV27	TGTGCCAGCAGTCCACGGACTAGCGGGATCCAGAGCTCCTACAATGAGCAGTTCTTC	CASSPRTSGIQSSYNEQFF
few	TRBD2	TRBJ2-1	TRBV6-6	TGTGCCAGCAGAGGACGGGAGGCTTCCTACAATGAGCAGTTCTTC	CASRGREASYNEQFF
.	.	TRBJ2-3	TRBV29-1	TGCAGCGTTGACGGGAGTACGAATACGCAGTATTTT	CSVDGSTNTQYF
.	.	TRBJ2-3	TRBV7-9	TGTGCCAGCAGACAAAGCGGCACAGATACGCAGTATTTT	CASRQSGTDTQYF
.	.	TRBJ2-3	TRBV5-6	TGTGCCAGCAGCTTGGCAGGCCCAGAGTTCACAGATACGCAGTATTTT	CASSLAGPEFTDTQYF
.	TRBD1	TRBJ2-7	TRBV5-1	TGCGCCAGCAGCCCTGACAGGGGTTGGGAGCAGTACTTC	CASSPDRGWEQYF
.	.	TRBJ1-2	TRBV11-2	TGTGCCAGCAGCACGCGACCGGGGGGGGACGGCTACACCTTC	CASSTRPGGDGYTF
.	.	TRBJ2-2	TRBV27	TGTGCCAGCAGCGGGACGAACACCGGGGAGCTGTTTTTT	CASSGTNTGELFF
.	.	TRBJ1-2	TRBV27	TGTGCCAGCAGCCTTTCCGGTCCCAACTATGGCTACACCTTC	CASSLSGPNYGYTF
once	TRBD2	TRBJ2-2	TRBV7-9	TGTGCCAGCAGCTTATTCCTAGCGGAGATTAACACCGGGGAGCTGTTTTTT	CASSLFLAEINTGELFF